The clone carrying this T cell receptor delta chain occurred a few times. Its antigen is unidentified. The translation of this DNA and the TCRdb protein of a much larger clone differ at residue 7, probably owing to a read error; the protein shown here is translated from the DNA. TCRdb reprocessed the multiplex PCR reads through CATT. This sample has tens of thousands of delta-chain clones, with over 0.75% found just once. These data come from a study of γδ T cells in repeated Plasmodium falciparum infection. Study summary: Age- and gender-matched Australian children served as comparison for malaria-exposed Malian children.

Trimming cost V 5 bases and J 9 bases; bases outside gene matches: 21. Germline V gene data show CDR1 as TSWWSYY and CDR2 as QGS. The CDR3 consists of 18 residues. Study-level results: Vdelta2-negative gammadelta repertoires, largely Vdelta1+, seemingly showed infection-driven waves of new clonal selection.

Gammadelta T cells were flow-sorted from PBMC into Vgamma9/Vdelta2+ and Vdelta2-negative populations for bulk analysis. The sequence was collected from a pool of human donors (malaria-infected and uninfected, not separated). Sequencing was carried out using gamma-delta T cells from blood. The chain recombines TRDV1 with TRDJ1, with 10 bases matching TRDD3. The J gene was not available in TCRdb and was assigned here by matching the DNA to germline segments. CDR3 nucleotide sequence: TGTGCTCTTGGGACTCTTAAAATAGGTGGTTGGGGGATACAACAACTCATCTTT. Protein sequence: CALGTLKIGGWGIQQLIF.